The 22 T cell receptor beta chains below were found in one sample sequenced in a study of cytomegalovirus exposure and HLA in healthy donors. The PCR made use of 60 Vbeta and 13 Jbeta primers. Only in-frame clones appear in the TCRdb table, and some are missing; sequencing was by immunoSEQ multiplex PCR. The table has about 150,000 clones, about two thirds seen once; the top ten hold under 2.5%. The sample taken for sequencing was PBMCs. These receptors were taken from an older woman in good health and CMV-seropositive.

In DNA, the CDR3 is TGTGCCAGCAGCCCCGGGACTAGCGGGAGTTACGAGCAGTACTTC. It is translated as CASSPGTSGSYEQYF. This chain connects TRBV6-5 to TRBJ2-7; TRBD2 agrees at 14 bases. Germline V gives CDR1 MNHEY, CDR2 SVGAGI. V lost 6 bases and J lost 4; bases outside the gene matches: 5. This CDR3 comprises 15 residues.

This clone was seen only a few times. Here the CDR3 reads CASSLGTSGGSGEQYF. CDR3 in DNA: TGCGCCAGCAGCCTAGGGACTAGCGGAGGAAGTGGCGAGCAGTACTTC. This sequence joins TRBV5-1 and TRBJ2-7; 11 nucleotides agree with TRBD2. After removal of 4 bases from V and 6 bases from J, the junction contained 12 bases not matched to a gene. Germline loops: CDR1 SGHRS, CDR2 YFSETQ. The CDR3 sequence is 16 residues long.

V is TRBV2 and J is TRBJ2-5; the D gene is possibly TRBD1 (6 bases). The better agreement between TRBJ2-7 and the DNA end casts doubt on the J call. Germline V CDR1 and CDR2: SNHLY, FYNNEI. CDR3 length: 12 residues. The CDR3 DNA reads as TGTGCCACCTACAGGGCTAGCTACGAGCAGTACTTC. It translates to CATYRASYEQYF.

This chain uses TRBV28 with TRBJ1-5; 9 bases match TRBD1. Germline V gene sequence: CDR1 MDHEN, CDR2 SYDVKM. This CDR3 is built from 15 residues. Trimming at V came to 5 bases and at J to 2 bases, leaving 4 bases not matched to a gene. CDR3 bases: TGTGCCAGCAGTCCACAGGGGGCCGGCAATCAGCCCCAGCATTTT. It specifies CASSPQGAGNQPQHF.

The chain uses TRBV9 and TRBJ1-1; a possible D gene is TRBD1 (5 bases). Per germline, CDR1 SGDLS and CDR2 YYNGEE. This CDR3 spans 14 amino acids. The ends were cut back, 0 bases at V and 5 bases at J, with 11 bases in the middle. Written as DNA, the CDR3 is TGTGCCAGCAGCGTAGCGGGGGAAAGGACTGAAGCTTTCTTT. Its protein is CASSVAGERTEAFF. The variable domain in full, with the rest retrieved from reference TRBV9 and TRBJ1-1, is DSGVTQTPKHLITATGQRVTLRCSPRSGDLSVYWYQQSLDQGLQFLIQYYNGEERAKGNILERFSAQQFPDLHSELNLSSLELGDSALYFCASSVAGERTEAFFGQGTRLTVV.

This chain joins TRBV9 and TRBJ2-1, with 10 bases aligning to TRBD1. The CDR3 extends over 15 amino acids. Germline CDR1 is SGDLS and CDR2 is YYNGEE. J was trimmed by 6 bases and V by 3 bases; bases with no gene match: 6. CDR3 bases: TGTGCCAGCAGCGCCACGGGACAGGGGCCCAATGAGCAGTTCTTC. Encoded protein: CASSATGQGPNEQFF.

This clone has only a few counts. The V and J genes are TRBV29-1 and TRBJ1-1; 8 positions agree with TRBD1. The CDR3 consists of 14 residues. The V segment lost 7 bases and the J segment 4 bases; nucleotides outside the gene matches: 11. CDR1 SQVTM and CDR2 ANQGSEA come from the germline V gene. The CDR3 DNA follows: TGCAGCGGAGGAGGCAGGGGGCGCGTCACTGAAGCTTTCTTT. As protein: CSGGGRGRVTEAFF. The full variable domain, rest sourced from reference TRBV29-1 and TRBJ1-1, is SAVISQKPSRDICQRGTSLTIQCQVDSQVTMMFWYRQQPGQSLTLIATANQGSEATYESGFVIDKFPISRPNLTFSTLTVSNMSPEDSSIYLCSGGGRGRVTEAFFGQGTRLTVV.

CDR3 in amino acids: CASSPPAATSTGELFF. CDR3 in DNA: TGCGCCAGCAGTCCTCCAGCGGCTACGAGCACCGGGGAGCTGTTTTTT. This rearrangement joins TRBV5-1 to TRBJ2-2, with D possibly being TRBD2 (5 bases). Trimming left V 5 bases short and J 4 bases short, with 18 bases between. From germline, CDR1 is SGHRS and CDR2 YFSETQ. CDR3 length equals 16 residues.

Written as DNA, the CDR3 is TGTGCCAGCAGCAGGGGCTATGGCTACACCTTC. Protein product: CASSRGYGYTF. The chain recombines TRBV6-1 with TRBJ1-2, with D tentatively TRBD1 (6 bases). Trimming shortened V by 6 bases and J by 4 bases, and 6 bases separated the two germline ends. The length of the CDR3 is 11 residues. Germline loops: CDR1 MNHNS, CDR2 SASEGT.

The gene calls are TRBV11-3 and TRBJ2-5, with D perhaps matching TRBD2 (6 bases). CDR3 length: 13 amino acids. CDR1 SGHNT and CDR2 YENEEA come from the germline V gene. V was trimmed by 3 bases and J by 5 bases, leaving 10 bases between them. The CDR3 sequence is CASSLGLWETQYF. The CDR3 nucleotides are TGTGCCAGCAGCTTGGGACTTTGGGAGACCCAGTACTTC.

The chain couples TRBV7-2 to TRBJ1-1, with D tentatively TRBD1 (5 bases). V lost 4 bases and J 0 bases, leaving 12 bases between the germline ends. Germline V lookup: CDR1 SGHTA, CDR2 FQGNSA. CDR3 length: 15 residues. CDR3 amino acids: CASSSMTDMNTEAFF. In nucleotides, the CDR3 is TGTGCCAGCAGCTCAATGACAGACATGAACACTGAAGCTTTCTTT.

The chain is built from TRBV28 and TRBJ1-5; tentatively, D is TRBD1 (5 bases). V was pared by 6 bases and J by 5 bases, with 8 bases between. The CDR3 is made up of 12 amino acids. The germline gives CDR1 MDHEN, CDR2 SYDVKM. The CDR3 DNA sequence: TGTGCCAGCAGCCTCAGGGATCAGCCCCAGCATTTT. It is translated as CASSLRDQPQHF.

This sequence joins TRBV7-9 and TRBJ1-1; perhaps TRBD1 as D (5 bases). The CDR3 runs 12 residues. V lost 5 bases, J lost 5 bases, and 9 bases lay in between. From germline, CDR1 is SEHNR and CDR2 FQNEAQ (reference sequence). CDR3 nucleotide sequence: TGTGCCAGCAGCCACGACAGAACTGAAGCTTTCTTT. Translating it yields CASSHDRTEAFF.

The chain joins TRBV5-1 to TRBJ2-7; D not certain. The length of the CDR3 is 12 residues. Germline CDR1 SGHRS, CDR2 YFSETQ. Between the trimmed V and J ends, which lost 0 bases and 6 bases, there was a span of 7 bases. CDR3 DNA: TGCGCCAGCAGCTTGGACAGTTTCGAGCAGTACTTC. As protein: CASSLDSFEQYF.

This clone was recorded once. The chain links TRBV5-4 to TRBJ1-1; weak D call: TRBD1 (5 bases). Germline V lookup: CDR1 SGHNT, CDR2 YYREEE (reference sequence). The CDR3 runs 15 residues. V lost 2 bases, J lost 0 bases, and 11 bases lay in between. The CDR3 DNA is TGTGCCAGCAGCTTTAGATCAGGGATGAACACTGAAGCTTTCTTT. It encodes CASSFRSGMNTEAFF. The variable domain in full, with the rest retrieved from reference TRBV5-4 and TRBJ1-1, is ETGVTQSPTHLIKTRGQQVTLRCSSQSGHNTVSWYQQALGQGPQFIFQYYREEENGRGNFPPRFSGLQFPNYSSELNVNALELDDSALYLCASSFRSGMNTEAFFGQGTRLTVV.

This chain joins TRBV7-3 and TRBJ2-1; 8 bases agree with TRBD2. V was pared by 5 bases and J by 1 base, with 4 bases of the junction left unmatched. Germline loops: CDR1 SGHTA, CDR2 FQGTGA. The CDR3 sequence is 15 residues long. The CDR3 region is CASSPVAGSYNEQFF. The CDR3 DNA reads as TGTGCCAGCAGCCCGGTAGCGGGATCCTACAATGAGCAGTTCTTC.

This sequence joins TRBV5-6 and TRBJ1-5; maybe TRBD1 (6 bases). There are 15 residues in the CDR3. V shed 0 bases and J shed 3 bases, with 10 bases lying between them. Germline V gene sequence: CDR1 SGHDT, CDR2 YYEEEE. The CDR3 loop reads CASSLAGTHNQPQHF. The DNA for the CDR3 is TGTGCCAGCAGCTTGGCTGGGACACACAATCAGCCCCAGCATTTT.

The table lists this clone with a count of one. The chain links TRBV19 to TRBJ1-2; TRBD1 matches 9 bases. The length of the CDR3 is 14 residues. The trim removed 6 bases at V and 5 bases at J, leaving 7 bases unmatched. Germline loops: CDR1 LNHDA, CDR2 SQIVND (reference sequence). The CDR3 reads CASRGDRVGYGYTF. The CDR3 nucleotides read TGTGCCAGTAGGGGGGACAGGGTTGGATATGGCTACACCTTC.

This clone was observed a few times. The J gene is TRBJ1-3, the V gene TRBV9; the D is unclear. Looked up from germline, CDR1 is SGDLS and CDR2 is YYNGEE. This CDR3 is built from 15 residues. V shed 3 bases and J shed 0 bases, with 10 bases lying between them. This CDR3 reads CASSAQSYSGNTIYF. Written as DNA, the CDR3 is TGTGCCAGCAGCGCACAGTCTTACTCTGGAAACACCATATATTTT.

V is TRBV28 and J is TRBJ1-1, with D possibly being TRBD1 (5 bases). The ends were cut back, 8 bases at V and 5 bases at J, with 15 bases in the middle. The CDR3 spans 13 residues. Germline V lookup: CDR1 MDHEN, CDR2 SYDVKM. The CDR3 region has the DNA TGTGCCAGCTATACGGGAGGGGTTACTGAAGCTTTCTTT. Protein product: CASYTGGVTEAFF. The full variable domain, rest sourced from reference TRBV28 and TRBJ1-1, is DVKVTQSSRYLVKRTGEKVFLECVQDMDHENMFWYRQDPGLGLRLIYFSYDVKMKEKGDIPEGYSVSREKKERFSLILESASTNQTSMYLCASYTGGVTEAFFGQGTRLTVV.

The rearrangement uses TRBV4-1 and TRBJ2-7; 15 bases agree with TRBD2. The CDR3 contains 16 residues. In germline, CDR1 is MGHRA, CDR2 YSYEKL. The ends lost 0 bases at V and 6 bases at J; junction bases unmatched: 3. CDR3 protein: CASSQDGGLAGGEQYF. DNA for the CDR3: TGCGCCAGCAGCCAAGATGGGGGACTAGCGGGAGGCGAGCAGTACTTC.

V usage is TRBV18 and J usage is TRBJ2-7, with D possibly being TRBD1 (5 bases). The V end lost 5 bases, the J end lost 3 bases, and 14 bases lay between the germline ends. From germline, CDR1 is KGHSH and CDR2 LQKENI. The CDR3 covers 14 residues. In DNA form, the CDR3 reads TGTGCCAGCTCAGCCCAGGGAACCCACTACGAGCAGTACTTC. This sequence encodes CASSAQGTHYEQYF.